A selection of T cell receptor beta chains follows, all from one sample in a study of PD-1 blockade in mismatch repair-deficient tumors. The repertoire was sequenced with immunoSEQ multiplex PCR; TCRdb's copy has only in-frame clones and lacks some. The table has under 25,000 clones, almost 85% seen once. This specimen consisted of peripheral blood, obtained 2 weeks after starting pembrolizumab. These receptors were collected from an adult with mismatch repair-deficient cancer. Each CDR3 is given without its conserved first and last residue. A D gene is named only where the DNA matches it firmly. Rows give clone size only sometimes, using once, few, many, or a class for an expanded clone.

J gene: TRBJ2-1
V gene: TRBV6-1
clone size: -
D gene: -
CDR3 protein: ASSKQQF

J gene: TRBJ2-7
V gene: TRBV6-6
clone size: -
D gene: TRBD2
CDR3 protein: ASSYSKGGLDEQY

J gene: TRBJ2-1
V gene: TRBV11-2
clone size: -
D gene: TRBD1
CDR3 protein: ASSSRLPTGGAYNEQF

J gene: TRBJ1-1
V gene: TRBV5-8
clone size: -
D gene: -
CDR3 protein: ASSLWPAGTKSGAF

J gene: TRBJ1-4
V gene: TRBV2
clone size: -
D gene: -
CDR3 protein: ASTPVGGTNEKLF

J gene: TRBJ2-5
V gene: TRBV5-4
clone size: -
D gene: TRBD2
CDR3 protein: ASSRTGGEGETQY

J gene: TRBJ1-4
V gene: TRBV7-6
clone size: -
D gene: TRBD1
CDR3 protein: ASSLRTGSTEKLF

J gene: TRBJ2-3
V gene: TRBV15
clone size: -
D gene: -
CDR3 protein: ATSRGRAADTQY

J gene: TRBJ2-1
V gene: TRBV13
clone size: -
D gene: TRBD1
CDR3 protein: ASSVGTGHYNEQF

J gene: TRBJ2-5
V gene: TRBV28
clone size: -
D gene: TRBD1
CDR3 protein: ASTRQGQETQY

J gene: TRBJ2-7
V gene: TRBV7-3
clone size: few
D gene: -
CDR3 protein: ASSLRPRDEQY

J gene: TRBJ1-4
V gene: TRBV4-1
clone size: -
D gene: -
CDR3 protein: ASSQVPPAGVNEKLF